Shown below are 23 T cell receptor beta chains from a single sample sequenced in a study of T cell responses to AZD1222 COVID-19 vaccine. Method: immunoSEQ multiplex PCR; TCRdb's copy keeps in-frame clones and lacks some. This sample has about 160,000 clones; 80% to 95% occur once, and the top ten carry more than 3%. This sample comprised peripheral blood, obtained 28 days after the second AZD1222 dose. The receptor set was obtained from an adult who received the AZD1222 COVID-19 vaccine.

The CDR3 DNA reads TGTGCCAGCAGCTTAGGACAGACCCAAGAGACCCAGTACTTC. Protein product: CASSLGQTQETQYF. The chain carries TRBV7-3 and TRBJ2-5, with a possible D match to TRBD1 (6 bases). In germline, CDR1 is SGHTA, CDR2 FQGTGA. Trimming cost V 2 bases and J 1 base, with 8 bases left between them. The CDR3 has 14 amino acids.

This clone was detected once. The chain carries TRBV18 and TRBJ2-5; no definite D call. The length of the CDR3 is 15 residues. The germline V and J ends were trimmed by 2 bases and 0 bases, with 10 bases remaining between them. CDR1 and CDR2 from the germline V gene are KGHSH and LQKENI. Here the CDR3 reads CASSPDLTHQETQYF. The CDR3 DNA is TGTGCCAGCTCACCAGATTTGACCCACCAAGAGACCCAGTACTTC.

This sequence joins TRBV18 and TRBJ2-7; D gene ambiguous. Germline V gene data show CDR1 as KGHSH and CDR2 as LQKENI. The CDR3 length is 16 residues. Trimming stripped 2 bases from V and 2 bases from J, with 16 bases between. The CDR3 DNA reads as TGTGCCAGCTCACCATCGGCCGGCGAGCCAACCTACGAGCAGTACTTC. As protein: CASSPSAGEPTYEQYF. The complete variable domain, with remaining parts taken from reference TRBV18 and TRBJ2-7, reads NAGVMQNPRHLVRRRGQEARLRCSPMKGHSHVYWYRQLPEEGLKFMVYLQKENIIDESGMPKERFSAEFPKEGPSILRIQQVVRGDSAAYFCASSPSAGEPTYEQYFGPGTRLTVT.

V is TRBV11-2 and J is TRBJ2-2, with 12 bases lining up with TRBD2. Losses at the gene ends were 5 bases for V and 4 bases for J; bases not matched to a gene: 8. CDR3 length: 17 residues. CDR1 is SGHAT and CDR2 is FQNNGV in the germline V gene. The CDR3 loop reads CASSRRELAGGTGELFF. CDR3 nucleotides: TGTGCCAGCAGCCGCCGGGAACTAGCGGGAGGCACCGGGGAGCTGTTTTTT.

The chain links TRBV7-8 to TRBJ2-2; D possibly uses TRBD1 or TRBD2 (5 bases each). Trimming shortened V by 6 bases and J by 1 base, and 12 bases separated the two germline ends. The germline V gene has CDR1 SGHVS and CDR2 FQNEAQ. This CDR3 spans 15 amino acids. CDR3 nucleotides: TGTGCCAGCAGGTTGGGACGGGTGAACACCGGGGAGCTGTTTTTT. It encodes CASRLGRVNTGELFF.

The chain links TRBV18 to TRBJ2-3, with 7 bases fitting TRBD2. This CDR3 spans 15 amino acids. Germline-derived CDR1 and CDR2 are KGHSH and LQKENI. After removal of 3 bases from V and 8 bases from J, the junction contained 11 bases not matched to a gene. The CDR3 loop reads CASSPGVAGPVTQYF. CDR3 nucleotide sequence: TGTGCCAGCTCACCGGGGGTAGCGGGCCCAGTTACGCAGTATTTT.

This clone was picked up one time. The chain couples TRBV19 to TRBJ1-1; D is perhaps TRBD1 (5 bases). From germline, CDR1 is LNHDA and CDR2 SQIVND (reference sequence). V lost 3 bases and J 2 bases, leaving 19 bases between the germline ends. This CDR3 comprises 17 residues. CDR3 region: CASSMGRPWGYNTEAFF. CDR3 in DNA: TGTGCCAGTAGTATGGGCCGGCCGTGGGGGTACAACACTGAAGCTTTCTTT. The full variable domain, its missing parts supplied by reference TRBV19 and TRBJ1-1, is DGGITQSPKYLFRKEGQNVTLSCEQNLNHDAMYWYRQDPGQGLRLIYYSQIVNDFQKGDIAEGYSVSREKKESFPLTVTSAQKNPTAFYLCASSMGRPWGYNTEAFFGQGTRLTVV.

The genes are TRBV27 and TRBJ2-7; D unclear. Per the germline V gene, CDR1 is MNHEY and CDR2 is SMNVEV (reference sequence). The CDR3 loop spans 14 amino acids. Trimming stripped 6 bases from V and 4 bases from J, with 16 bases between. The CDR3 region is CASSIRVGSYEQYF. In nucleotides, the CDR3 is TGTGCCAGCAGCATACGTGTGGGTTCGTACGAGCAGTACTTC.

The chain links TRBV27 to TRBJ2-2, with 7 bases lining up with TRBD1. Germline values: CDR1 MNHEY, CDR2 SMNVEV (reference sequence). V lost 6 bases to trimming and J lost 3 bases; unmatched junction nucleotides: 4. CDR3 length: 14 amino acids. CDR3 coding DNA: TGTGCCAGCAGGGACAGGACCTACACCGGGGAGCTGTTTTTT. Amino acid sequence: CASRDRTYTGELFF.

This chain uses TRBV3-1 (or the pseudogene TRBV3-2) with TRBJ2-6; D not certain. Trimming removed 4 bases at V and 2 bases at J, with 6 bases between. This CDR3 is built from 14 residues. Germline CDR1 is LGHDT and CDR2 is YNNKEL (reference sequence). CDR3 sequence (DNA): TGTGCCAGCAGCCCCCTGACTGGGGCCAACGTCCTGACTTTC. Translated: CASSPLTGANVLTF.

The DNA of the CDR3 is TGCGCCAGCAGCTTGGAAGGTGGCCTCCAAGGGGAAAAACTGTTTTTT. This codes for CASSLEGGLQGEKLFF. This rearrangement joins TRBV5-1 to TRBJ1-4; D is unresolved. V lost 0 bases, J lost 8 bases, and 17 bases lay in between. CDR3 size: 16 residues. Germline CDR1 and CDR2: SGHRS and YFSETQ.

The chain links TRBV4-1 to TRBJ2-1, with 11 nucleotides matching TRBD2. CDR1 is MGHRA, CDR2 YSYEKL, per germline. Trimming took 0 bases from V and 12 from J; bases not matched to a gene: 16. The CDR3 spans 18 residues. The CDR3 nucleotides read TGCGCCAGCAGCCAAGATCCCCTAGCGGGAGGTCAAAGGTTCGGGCAGTTCTTC. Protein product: CASSQDPLAGGQRFGQFF.

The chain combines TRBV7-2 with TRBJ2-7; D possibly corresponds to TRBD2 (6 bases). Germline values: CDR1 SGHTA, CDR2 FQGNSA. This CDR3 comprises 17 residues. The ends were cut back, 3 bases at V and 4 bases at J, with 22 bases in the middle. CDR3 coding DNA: TGTGCCAGCAGCTTCTACCGATCTAGCGCTACTCAATACGAGCAGTACTTC. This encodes CASSFYRSSATQYEQYF. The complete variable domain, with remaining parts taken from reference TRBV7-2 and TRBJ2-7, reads GAGVSQSPSNKVTEKGKDVELRCDPISGHTALYWYRQSLGQGLEFLIYFQGNSAPDKSGLPSDRFSAERTGGSVSTLTIQRTQQEDSAVYLCASSFYRSSATQYEQYFGPGTRLTVT.

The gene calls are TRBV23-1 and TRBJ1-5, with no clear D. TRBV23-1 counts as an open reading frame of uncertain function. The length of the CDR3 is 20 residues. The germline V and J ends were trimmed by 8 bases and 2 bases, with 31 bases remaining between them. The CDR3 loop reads CASSRRPPPRAHDGNQPQHF. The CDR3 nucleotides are TGCGCCAGCTCCCGCCGACCCCCACCTCGGGCCCACGACGGCAATCAGCCCCAGCATTTT.

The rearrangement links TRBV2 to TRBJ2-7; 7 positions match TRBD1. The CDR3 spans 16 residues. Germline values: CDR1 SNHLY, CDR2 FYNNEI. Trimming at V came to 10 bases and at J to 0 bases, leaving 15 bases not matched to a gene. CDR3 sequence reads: CATRPRDSIPSYEQYF. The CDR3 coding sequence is TGTGCCACCCGGCCTCGGGACAGTATCCCCTCCTACGAGCAGTACTTC.

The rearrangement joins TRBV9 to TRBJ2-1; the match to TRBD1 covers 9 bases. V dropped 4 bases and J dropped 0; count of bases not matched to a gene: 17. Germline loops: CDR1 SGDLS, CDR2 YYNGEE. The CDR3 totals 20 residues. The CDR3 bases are TGTGCCAGCAGCCCGTCCGGGTCACAGGGGGCGCCAAGCTCCTACAATGAGCAGTTCTTC. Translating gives CASSPSGSQGAPSSYNEQFF.

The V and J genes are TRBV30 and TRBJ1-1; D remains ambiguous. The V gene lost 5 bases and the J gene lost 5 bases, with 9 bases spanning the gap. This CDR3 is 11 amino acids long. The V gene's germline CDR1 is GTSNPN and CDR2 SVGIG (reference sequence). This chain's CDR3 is CAWLIWTEAFF. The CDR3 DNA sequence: TGTGCCTGGCTCATATGGACTGAAGCTTTCTTT.

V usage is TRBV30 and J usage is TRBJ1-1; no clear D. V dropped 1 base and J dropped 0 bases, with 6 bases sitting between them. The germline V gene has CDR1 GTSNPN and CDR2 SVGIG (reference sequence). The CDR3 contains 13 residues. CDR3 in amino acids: CAWSGVMNTEAFF. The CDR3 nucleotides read TGTGCCTGGAGTGGCGTTATGAACACTGAAGCTTTCTTT.

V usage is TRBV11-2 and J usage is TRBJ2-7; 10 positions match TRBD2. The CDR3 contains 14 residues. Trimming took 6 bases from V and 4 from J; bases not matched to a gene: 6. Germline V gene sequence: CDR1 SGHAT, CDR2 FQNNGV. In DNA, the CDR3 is TGTGCCAGCAGTCTAGCGGGAGCGGGGTACGAGCAGTACTTC. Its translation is CASSLAGAGYEQYF. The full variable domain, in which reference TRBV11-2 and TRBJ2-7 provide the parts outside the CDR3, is EAGVAQSPRYKIIEKRQSVAFWCNPISGHATLYWYQQILGQGPKLLIQFQNNGVVDDSQLPKDRFSAERLKGVDSTLKIQPAKLEDSAVYLCASSLAGAGYEQYFGPGTRLTVT.

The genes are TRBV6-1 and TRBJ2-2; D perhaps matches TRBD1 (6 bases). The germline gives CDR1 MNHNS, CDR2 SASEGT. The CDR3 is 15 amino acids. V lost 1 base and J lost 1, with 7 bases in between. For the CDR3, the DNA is TGTGCCAGCAGTGAAGTAGGGGGGAACACCGGGGAGCTGTTTTTT. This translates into CASSEVGGNTGELFF.

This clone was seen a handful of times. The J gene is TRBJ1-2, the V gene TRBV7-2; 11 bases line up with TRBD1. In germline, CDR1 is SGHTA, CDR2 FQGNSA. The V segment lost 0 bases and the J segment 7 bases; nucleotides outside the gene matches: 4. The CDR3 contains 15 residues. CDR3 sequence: CASSLARDRGVGYTF. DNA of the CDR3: TGTGCCAGCAGCTTAGCCCGGGACAGGGGGGTTGGCTACACCTTC.

The CDR3 sequence is CASSLAQREGPWETQYF. Here the CDR3 DNA reads TGTGCCAGCAGCTTAGCCCAGCGGGAGGGCCCGTGGGAGACCCAGTACTTC. J is TRBJ2-5 and V is TRBV7-8, with 10 bases matching TRBD2. J gave up 5 bases and V 0 bases, and 9 bases lay outside the gene matches. This CDR3 is built from 17 residues. Germline values: CDR1 SGHVS, CDR2 FQNEAQ. The full variable domain, rest sourced from reference TRBV7-8 and TRBJ2-5, is GAGVSQSPRYKVAKRGQDVALRCDPISGHVSLFWYQQALGQGPEFLTYFQNEAQLDKSGLPSDRFFAERPEGSVSTLKIQRTQQEDSAVYLCASSLAQREGPWETQYFGPGTRLLVL.

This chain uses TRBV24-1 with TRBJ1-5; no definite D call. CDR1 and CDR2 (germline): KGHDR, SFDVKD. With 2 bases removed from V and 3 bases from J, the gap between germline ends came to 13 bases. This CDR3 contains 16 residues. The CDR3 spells CATSDSHTAVNQPQHF. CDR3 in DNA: TGTGCCACCAGTGATTCTCACACAGCGGTCAATCAGCCCCAGCATTTT.